This TCR beta chain appears in the sequencing data of a study of T cell repertoires in cytomegalovirus infection. Study-wide background: Recently identified HLA-C-restricted CMV epitopes and well-studied HLA-B-restricted CMV epitopes were used by the study. Indications of both CMV infection and matching HLA type were provided by public TCR beta signatures.

TCRdb reprocessed the reads with MiXCR, giving one entry per CDR3 protein. Here the sample spans 200,000 or so distinct CDR3 sequences, 38% being singletons. General observations from the study: CMV-specific TCR beta clonotypes restricted by HLA-C dominated the ex vivo response.

This CDR3 has 17 residues. The germline CDR1 and CDR2 sequences are DFQATT and SNEGSKA (reference sequence). Between the trimmed V and J ends, which lost 2 bases and 0 bases, there was a span of 19 bases. On this clonotype itself: Its antigen remains unknown.

This material consisted of CD8+ T cells from cultured PBMCs, taken from culture after CMV antigen stimulation. The receptor was derived from a human donor in good health (CMV status not recorded). Some clones in this sample may be carry-over from other donors' samples. The V call is TRBV20-1, the J call TRBJ1-2; D perhaps matches TRBD1 (5 bases). The CDR3 spells CSARPGRGARPNYGYTF. Written as DNA, the CDR3 is TGCAGTGCTAGACCTGGGAGGGGAGCTCGCCCTAACTATGGCTACACCTTC.